This paragraph covers one TCR beta chain sequence. As yet, its antigen is unknown. Assay: immunoSEQ multiplex PCR; the TCRdb copy retains only in-frame clones and omits some. The sample has approximately 82,000 clones; roughly 94% are singletons. The sample is drawn from a study of cytomegalovirus exposure and HLA in healthy donors. The study's findings and limits: Cytomegalovirus association was assigned to about 150 TCR beta chains. In the roughly 130 validation repertoires, a later analysis found that first-cohort TCR clusters tended to co-occur. In vitro experiments confirmed that a few CMV-associated chains were specific for CMV antigens. Reports indicated that the classifier achieved high specificity and sensitivity in diagnosing cytomegalovirus status.

CDR3 length equals 14 residues. V lost 3 bases, J lost 6 bases, and 12 bases lay in between. Germline values: CDR1 KGHSH, CDR2 LQKENI. The specimen was PBMCs. The chain recombines TRBV18 with TRBJ1-5, with no clear D. The sequence was obtained from a woman between 18 and 29 years old in good health and CMV-seronegative. CDR3: CASSPPGRPQPQHF. CDR3 nucleotide sequence: TGTGCCAGCTCACCCCCCGGCAGGCCTCAGCCCCAGCATTTT.